The source of this TCR beta chain is a study of post-analysis software for immune sequencing data. Study details: Relapsing-remitting, secondary progressive and progressive-relapsing forms made up the multiple sclerosis disease courses.

Unique molecular identifiers tagged the TCR beta cDNA libraries. With about 0.95 to 10 million T cells as the source, 540,000 or so cDNA molecules resulted. TCRdb recomputed calls from the PCR reads with MiXCR, one row per CDR3 protein. Here the sample spans approximately 660,000 distinct CDR3 sequences, around 64% being singletons. This clonotype was found a few times. What it recognizes is unknown. The junction had 6 bases not matched to a gene; V was cut back by 0 bases and J by 2 bases. The length of the CDR3 is 17 residues. CDR1 is DFQATT, CDR2 SNEGSKA, per germline (reference sequence). Study-level points and caveats: In patients, about 5 TRBV segments were more frequent than in controls, with TRBV5-6, TRBV5-1 and TRBV20-1 among them. Those with multiple sclerosis, the patient group, showed significantly lower normalized Chao1 diversity than controls.

The chain employs TRBV20-1 and TRBJ2-6, with 8 bases that match TRBD2. The sequence derives from a girl aged 2-10 years with multiple sclerosis. Sequencing was performed on blood. The CDR3 coding sequence is TGCAGTGCTAGAGATCGATTAGCGGGGACTGGGGCCAACGTCCTGACTTTC. It encodes CSARDRLAGTGANVLTF.